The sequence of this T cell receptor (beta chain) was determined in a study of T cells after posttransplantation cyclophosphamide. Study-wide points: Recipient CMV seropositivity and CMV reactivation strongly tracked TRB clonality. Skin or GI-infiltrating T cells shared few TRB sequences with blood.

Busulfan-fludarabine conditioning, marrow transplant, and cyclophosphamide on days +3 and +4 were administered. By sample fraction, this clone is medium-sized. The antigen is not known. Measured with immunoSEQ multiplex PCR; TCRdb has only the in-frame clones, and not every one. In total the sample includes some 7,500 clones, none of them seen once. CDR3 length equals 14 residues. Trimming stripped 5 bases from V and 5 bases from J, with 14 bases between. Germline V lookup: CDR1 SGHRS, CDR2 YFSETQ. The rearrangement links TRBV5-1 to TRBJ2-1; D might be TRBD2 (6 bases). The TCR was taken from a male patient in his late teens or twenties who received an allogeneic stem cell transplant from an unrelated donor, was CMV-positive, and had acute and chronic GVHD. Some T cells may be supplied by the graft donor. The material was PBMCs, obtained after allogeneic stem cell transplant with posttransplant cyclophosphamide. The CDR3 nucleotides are TGCGCCAGCAGACACGGCGGGGAACACAATGAGCAGTTCTTC. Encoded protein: CASRHGGEHNEQFF. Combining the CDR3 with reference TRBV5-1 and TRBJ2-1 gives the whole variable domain KAGVTQTPRYLIKTRGQQVTLSCSPISGHRSVSWYQQTPGQGLQFLFEYFSETQRNKGNFPGRFSGRQFSNSRSEMNVSTLELGDSALYLCASRHGGEHNEQFFGPGTRLTVL.